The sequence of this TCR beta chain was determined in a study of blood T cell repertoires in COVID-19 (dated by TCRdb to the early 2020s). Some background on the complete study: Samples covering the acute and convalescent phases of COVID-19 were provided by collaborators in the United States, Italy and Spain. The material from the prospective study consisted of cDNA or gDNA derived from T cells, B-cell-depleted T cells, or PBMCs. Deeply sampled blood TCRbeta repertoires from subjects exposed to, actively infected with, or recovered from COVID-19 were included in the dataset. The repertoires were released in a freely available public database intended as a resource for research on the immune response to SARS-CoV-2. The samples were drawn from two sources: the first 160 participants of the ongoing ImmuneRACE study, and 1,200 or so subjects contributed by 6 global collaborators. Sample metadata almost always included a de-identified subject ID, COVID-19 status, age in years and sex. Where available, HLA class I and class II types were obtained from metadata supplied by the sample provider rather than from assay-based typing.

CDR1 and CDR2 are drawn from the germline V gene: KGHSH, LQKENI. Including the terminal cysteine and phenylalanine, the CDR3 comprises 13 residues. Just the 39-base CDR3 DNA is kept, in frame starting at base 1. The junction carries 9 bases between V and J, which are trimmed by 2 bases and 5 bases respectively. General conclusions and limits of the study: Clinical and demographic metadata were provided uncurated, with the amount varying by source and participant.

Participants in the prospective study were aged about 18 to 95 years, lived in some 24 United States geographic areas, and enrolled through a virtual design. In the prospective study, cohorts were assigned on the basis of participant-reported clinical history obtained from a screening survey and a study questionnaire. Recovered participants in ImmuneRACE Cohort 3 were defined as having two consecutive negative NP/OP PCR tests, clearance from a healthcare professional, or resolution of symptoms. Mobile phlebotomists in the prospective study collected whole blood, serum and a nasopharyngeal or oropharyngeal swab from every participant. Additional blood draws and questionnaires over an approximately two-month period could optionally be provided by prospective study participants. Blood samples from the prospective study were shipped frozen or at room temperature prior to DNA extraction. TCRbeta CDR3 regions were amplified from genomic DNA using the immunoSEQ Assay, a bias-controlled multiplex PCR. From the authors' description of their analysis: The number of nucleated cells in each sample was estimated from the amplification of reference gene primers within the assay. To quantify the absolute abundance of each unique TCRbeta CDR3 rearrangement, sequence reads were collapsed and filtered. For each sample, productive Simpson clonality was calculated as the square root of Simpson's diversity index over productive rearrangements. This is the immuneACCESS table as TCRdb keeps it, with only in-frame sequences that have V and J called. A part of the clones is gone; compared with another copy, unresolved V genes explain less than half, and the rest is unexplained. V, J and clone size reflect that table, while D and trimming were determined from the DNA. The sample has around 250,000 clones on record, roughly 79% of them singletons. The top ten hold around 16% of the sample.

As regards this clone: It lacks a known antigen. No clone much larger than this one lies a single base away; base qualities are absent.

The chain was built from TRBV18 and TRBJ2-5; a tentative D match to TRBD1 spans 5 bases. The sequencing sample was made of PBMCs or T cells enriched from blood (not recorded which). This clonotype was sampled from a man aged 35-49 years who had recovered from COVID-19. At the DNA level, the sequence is TGTGCCAGCTCACCAGGAGCAGGGGAGACCCAGTACTTC. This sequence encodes CASSPGAGETQYF.